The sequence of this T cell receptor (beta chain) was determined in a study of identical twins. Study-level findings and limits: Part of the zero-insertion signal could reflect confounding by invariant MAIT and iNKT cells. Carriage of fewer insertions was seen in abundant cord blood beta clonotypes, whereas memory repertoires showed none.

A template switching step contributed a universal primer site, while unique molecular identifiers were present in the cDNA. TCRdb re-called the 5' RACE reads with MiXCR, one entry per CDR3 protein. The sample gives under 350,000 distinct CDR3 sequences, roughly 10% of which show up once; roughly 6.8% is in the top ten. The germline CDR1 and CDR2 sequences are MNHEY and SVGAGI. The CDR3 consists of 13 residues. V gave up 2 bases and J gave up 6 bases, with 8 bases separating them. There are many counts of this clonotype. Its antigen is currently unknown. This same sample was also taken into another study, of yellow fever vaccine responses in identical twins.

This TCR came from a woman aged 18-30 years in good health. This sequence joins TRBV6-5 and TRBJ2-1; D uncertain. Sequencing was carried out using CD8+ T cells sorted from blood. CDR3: CASSYNLGNEQFF. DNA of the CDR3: TGTGCCAGCAGTTACAATTTAGGCAATGAGCAGTTCTTC.